This note documents a single T cell receptor beta chain sequence. In TCRdb, the 5' RACE reads were re-called with MiXCR into one record per CDR3 protein. The sample lists a few hundred thousand distinct CDR3 sequences, over 15% seen once, with roughly a fifth in the top ten. The source of the sample is a study of T-cell memory formation after mild COVID-19. Sequenced material: PBMCs or a T cell subset sorted from them (not recorded which). The sequence was obtained from a young man who had mild COVID-19 (a few samples of this study predate the infection). Cell type and time point are not known.

The CDR3 here is CASSLTGFYSPLHF. CDR3 coding DNA: TGTGCCAGCAGCTTGACAGGGTTCTATTCACCCCTCCACTTT. The chain has TRBV7-9 and TRBJ1-6; the match to TRBD1 covers 7 bases. J lost 8 bases, V lost 3 bases, and 4 bases had no gene match. The CDR3 loop spans 14 amino acids. Germline CDR1 reads SEHNR; CDR2 reads FQNEAQ (reference sequence). The whole variable domain, filled in from reference TRBV7-9 and TRBJ1-6, reads DTGVSQNPRHKITKRGQNVTFRCDPISEHNRLYWYRQTLGQGPEFLTYFQNEAQLEKSRLLSDRFSAERPKGSFSTLEIQRTEQGDSAMYLCASSLTGFYSPLHFGNGTRLTVT.